Listed below are T cell receptor beta chains from one sample, sequenced in a study. TCRdb itself ran the RT-PCR reads through MiXCR, one entry per CDR3 protein. The sample lists about 680,000 distinct CDR3 sequences; 11% to 15% were seen once. Sequenced sample: memory CD4+ T cells from blood. These receptors all come from a female donor in good health, serving as a healthy control. CDR3s include the opening cysteine and the closing phenylalanine or tryptophan. The D gene is left open where the match is weak. Some rows mark clone size as missing; the rest say once, few, many or name a class of expanded clone.

CASSSTVYEQFF | TGTGCCAGCAGCTCGACAGTCTACGAGCAGTTCTTC | - | TRBJ2-1 | - | TRBV5-5
CASSIGRFGGYEQYF | TGTGCCAGCAGCATCGGACGGTTTGGGGGTTACGAGCAGTACTTC | - | TRBJ2-7 | - | TRBV13
CASSFIAGSYNEQFF | TGTGCCAGCAGCTTCATAGCGGGAAGCTACAATGAGCAGTTCTTC | few | TRBJ2-1 | TRBD2 | TRBV5-6
CASSGQGGSYGYTF | TGTGCCAGCAGCGGTCAGGGGGGGTCCTACGGCTACACCTTC | - | TRBJ1-2 | TRBD1 | TRBV27
CSVEGTRLANEQFF | TGCAGCGTTGAAGGCACGAGACTAGCGAATGAGCAGTTCTTC | many | TRBJ2-1 | TRBD2 | TRBV29-1
CASSFSGAGGWNEQFF | TGTGCCAGCAGTTTCTCCGGAGCGGGGGGGTGGAATGAGCAGTTCTTC | few | TRBJ2-1 | TRBD2 | TRBV27
CSAAEGVKHEQYF | TGCAGTGCCGCCGAAGGGGTGAAGCACGAGCAGTACTTC | few | TRBJ2-7 | - | TRBV20-1
CASSQLQGVNTEAFF | TGTGCCAGCAGCCAATTACAGGGCGTGAACACTGAAGCTTTCTTT | - | TRBJ1-1 | - | TRBV3-1
CASSLEGGETQYF | TGCGCCAGCAGCTTGGAAGGTGGAGAGACCCAGTACTTC | many | TRBJ2-5 | - | TRBV5-1
CASASQKGHALAFF | TGTGCCAGCGCCAGTCAAAAGGGTCACGCTTTAGCTTTCTTT | - | TRBJ1-1 | - | TRBV5-5
CATSRDVSYEQYF | TGTGCCACCAGCAGGGACGTATCCTACGAGCAGTACTTC | - | TRBJ2-7 | - | TRBV15
CASSLSTDSHYGYTF | TGCGCCAGCAGCTTGTCTACCGACAGCCACTATGGCTACACCTTC | few | TRBJ1-2 | - | TRBV5-1
CASSFGTVYYEQYF | TGTGCCAGCAGCTTCGGAACGGTATACTACGAGCAGTACTTC | few | TRBJ2-7 | - | TRBV7-2
CSANFMGLRETQYF | TGCAGTGCTAACTTCATGGGGCTTAGGGAGACCCAGTACTTC | few | TRBJ2-5 | - | TRBV20-1
CSANRKPGNTIYF | TGCAGTGCGAACAGGAAGCCTGGAAACACCATATATTTT | - | TRBJ1-3 | - | TRBV20-1
CASSFSGEGGYTF | TGTGCCAGCAGCTTCTCCGGGGAGGGCGGCTACACCTTC | many | TRBJ1-2 | - | TRBV7-9
CASGGHYEQYF | TGTGCCAGCGGCGGCCACTACGAGCAGTACTTC | - | TRBJ2-7 | - | TRBV7-9
CASIGGSSYNEQFF | TGTGCCAGCATTGGCGGGAGCTCCTACAATGAGCAGTTCTTC | - | TRBJ2-1 | TRBD2 | TRBV28
CASSRAGGINEQFF | TGTGCCAGCAGTCGCGCAGGGGGCATAAATGAGCAGTTCTTC | - | TRBJ2-1 | TRBD1 | TRBV27
CASSFFSGLAETQYF | TGTGCCAGCAGCTTCTTCTCGGGACTCGCGGAGACCCAGTACTTC | few | TRBJ2-5 | - | TRBV11-2
CASSYSSMAEKLFF | TGTGCCAGCAGTTACTCTTCGATGGCTGAAAAACTGTTTTTT | few | TRBJ1-4 | - | TRBV6-5
CSARVMSDTGELFF | TGCAGTGCTAGGGTGATGTCGGACACCGGGGAGCTGTTTTTT | few | TRBJ2-2 | - | TRBV20-1
CASSQYRDGYTF | TGTGCCAGCAGTCAGTACAGGGATGGCTACACCTTC | few | TRBJ1-2 | - | TRBV6-5
CASSNDGRDSPLHF | TGTGCCAGCAGCAACGACGGTAGAGACTCACCCCTCCACTTT | - | TRBJ1-6 | - | TRBV9
CASSLGREINEKLFF | TGTGCCAGCAGCTTAGGACGGGAGATTAATGAAAAACTGTTTTTT | - | TRBJ1-4 | - | TRBV7-6
CASSLRHTGELFF | TGTGCCAGCAGCTTGCGTCACACCGGGGAGCTGTTTTTT | many | TRBJ2-2 | - | TRBV5-6
CATSDPGQGAVEQFF | TGTGCCACCAGTGACCCCGGACAGGGGGCTGTTGAGCAGTTCTTC | - | TRBJ2-1 | TRBD1 | TRBV24-1
CASPELGQGAVYGYTF | TGTGCCAGCCCGGAACTGGGTCAGGGGGCCGTCTATGGCTACACCTTC | few | TRBJ1-2 | TRBD1 | TRBV6-4
CASSPGLGQGAEQYF | TGTGCCAGCTCACCAGGACTGGGACAGGGCGCCGAGCAGTACTTC | - | TRBJ2-7 | TRBD1 | TRBV18
CASRAGTSGPTSTGELFF | TGTGCCAGCAGGGCAGGGACTAGCGGGCCTACGAGCACCGGGGAGCTGTTTTTT | many | TRBJ2-2 | TRBD2 | TRBV5-4
CASSSRQGPYQPQHF | TGTGCCAGCAGCTCGCGACAGGGCCCGTATCAGCCCCAGCATTTT | many | TRBJ1-5 | TRBD1 | TRBV7-6
CASRILGTNNIDEQFF | TGTGCCAGCAGGATCCTCGGGACCAATAACATAGATGAGCAGTTCTTC | few | TRBJ2-1 | - | TRBV28
CASRRQLGTGRYGYTF | TGTGCCAGCAGACGGCAATTAGGGACAGGGCGCTATGGCTACACCTTC | - | TRBJ1-2 | TRBD1 | TRBV27
CASSDSTGGDELFF | TGTGCCAGCAGCGATAGCACAGGGGGTGATGAGCTGTTTTTT | few | TRBJ2-2 | TRBD1 | TRBV5-6
CSAKYGTTFTHEHFF | TGCAGTGCTAAATACGGGACTACCTTTACCCATGAGCATTTCTTC | few | TRBJ2-1 | TRBD2 | TRBV20-1
CASKRQNFNEQFF | TGTGCCAGCAAGAGACAGAACTTCAATGAGCAGTTCTTC | many | TRBJ2-1 | - | TRBV6-5
CASSLVQWETQYF | TGCGCCAGCAGCTTGGTACAGTGGGAGACCCAGTACTTC | few | TRBJ2-5 | - | TRBV5-1
CASSPGMATDTQYF | TGTGCCAGCTCACCAGGAATGGCCACAGATACGCAGTATTTT | - | TRBJ2-3 | - | TRBV18
CAISEGIGMGYGYTF | TGTGCCATCAGTGAGGGTATAGGGATGGGATATGGCTACACCTTC | many | TRBJ1-2 | - | TRBV10-3
CASSSQGSPLHF | TGTGCCAGCAGTTCACAGGGTTCACCCCTCCACTTT | - | TRBJ1-6 | - | TRBV12-3/TRBV12-4
CSARGAGAYNSPLHF | TGCAGTGCTAGAGGGGCAGGGGCCTATAATTCACCCCTCCACTTT | few | TRBJ1-6 | - | TRBV20-1
CASSPRTYSQETQYF | TGTGCCAGCAGCCCAAGGACATATAGTCAAGAGACCCAGTACTTC | - | TRBJ2-5 | - | TRBV11-1
CASSLDGLASGELFF | TGCGCCAGCAGCTTGGACGGCCTAGCTTCCGGGGAGCTGTTTTTT | few | TRBJ2-2 | - | TRBV5-1
CASSLRQDQPQHF | TGTGCCAGCAGCCTTCGACAGGATCAGCCCCAGCATTTT | few | TRBJ1-5 | - | TRBV7-2
CASSLDRATKPQHF | TGTGCCAGCAGCCTGGACAGGGCGACCAAGCCCCAGCATTTT | few | TRBJ1-5 | TRBD1 | TRBV5-8
CASSRRQGGTEAFF | TGCGCCAGCAGCCGGAGACAGGGCGGCACTGAAGCTTTCTTT | - | TRBJ1-1 | TRBD1 | TRBV5-1
CASSQDIPLYNEQFF | TGTGCCAGCAGCCAAGATATCCCCCTCTACAATGAGCAGTTCTTC | many | TRBJ2-1 | - | TRBV4-2
CASRTAPGRTMNTEAFF | TGTGCCAGCCGCACCGCCCCGGGACGTACTATGAACACTGAAGCTTTCTTT | few | TRBJ1-1 | - | TRBV6-6
CASIEGQETQYF | TGTGCCAGCATTGAGGGGCAAGAGACCCAGTACTTC | few | TRBJ2-5 | - | TRBV27
CASSIDVQPQHF | TGTGCCAGTAGTATTGACGTTCAGCCCCAGCATTTT | - | TRBJ1-5 | - | TRBV19
CASSPDRGVWKPQHF | TGTGCCAGCAGCCCGGACAGGGGGGTGTGGAAGCCCCAGCATTTT | - | TRBJ1-5 | TRBD1 | TRBV7-2
CASSLGGNGYTF | TGTGCCAGCAGCTTAGGAGGGAATGGCTACACCTTC | few | TRBJ1-2 | - | TRBV11-1
CASSFAGHSTDTQYF | TGCGCCAGCAGCTTCGCAGGGCACAGCACAGATACGCAGTATTTT | - | TRBJ2-3 | - | TRBV5-1
CATSDLRAAGGELFF | TGTGCCACCAGTGACCTCCGGGCCGCTGGGGGGGAGCTGTTTTTT | - | TRBJ2-2 | - | TRBV24-1
CASSSPSGRATQYF | TGTGCCAGCAGCTCCCCTAGCGGGAGGGCTACGCAGTATTTT | - | TRBJ2-3 | TRBD2 | TRBV7-2